Listed here are 10 T cell receptor beta chains from one sample, sequenced in a study of T-cell reconstitution after alpha-beta-depleted transplantation in children. During its preparation, the TCRbeta library received unique molecular identifiers. TCRdb independently ran MiXCR on the PCR reads; one entry per CDR3 protein. The sample yields hundreds of thousands of distinct CDR3 sequences, about 12% seen once. The specimen was PBMCs from the stem cell graft donor, collected from the stem cell graft. These receptors all stem from a human donor who donated a stem cell graft to a child with combined immunodeficiency.

This clonotype was recorded at least ten times. This chain joins TRBV28 and TRBJ2-3; D might be TRBD2 (6 bases). Trimming shortened V by 2 bases and J by 1 base, and 16 bases separated the two germline ends. The CDR3 consists of 17 residues. CDR1 is MDHEN and CDR2 is SYDVKM in the germline V gene. CDR3 sequence reads: CASSLSGPLARTDTQYF. CDR3 coding DNA: TGTGCCAGCAGTTTAAGCGGGCCCCTCGCCCGCACAGATACGCAGTATTTT.

This clonotype was seen a handful of times. The chain carries TRBV12-3 or TRBV12-4 and TRBJ2-3, with 11 nucleotides matching TRBD2. CDR3 size: 15 residues. J was trimmed by 5 bases and V by 6 bases; bases with no gene match: 7. The CDR3 loop reads CASRPLAGALDTQYF. CDR3 bases: TGTGCCAGCAGACCACTAGCGGGAGCGTTAGATACGCAGTATTTT.

This clonotype has only a few counts. CDR3 region: CASSLSGQGTGNTIYF. The CDR3 coding sequence is TGCGCCAGCAGCTTGTCGGGACAGGGTACTGGAAACACCATATATTTT. The J gene is TRBJ1-3, the V gene TRBV5-1; 9 bases map to TRBD1. Per the germline V gene, CDR1 is SGHRS and CDR2 is YFSETQ. This CDR3 has 16 amino acids. With 1 base clipped from V and 2 bases from J, the junction kept 4 bases outside the gene matches.

This clonotype was counted many times. CDR3 sequence (DNA): TGTGCCAGCACCGAAGAAGGGACTAGCGGGACTGGAACAGATACGCAGTATTTT. This gives the protein CASTEEGTSGTGTDTQYF. V is TRBV9 and J is TRBJ2-3; 13 positions agree with TRBD2. Germline V gene lookup returns CDR1 SGDLS and CDR2 YYNGEE. The CDR3 is made up of 18 amino acids. Trimming took 6 bases from V and 3 from J; bases not matched to a gene: 13. Full variable domain (remainder filled in from reference TRBV9 and TRBJ2-3): DSGVTQTPKHLITATGQRVTLRCSPRSGDLSVYWYQQSLDQGLQFLIQYYNGEERAKGNILERFSAQQFPDLHSELNLSSLELGDSALYFCASTEEGTSGTGTDTQYFGPGTRLTVL.

This clonotype was counted only a few times. The rearrangement joins TRBV5-1 to TRBJ1-1; no clear D gene. CDR3 length: 15 residues. The germline V gene has CDR1 SGHRS and CDR2 YFSETQ. The V end lost 6 bases, the J end lost 1 base, and 16 bases lay between the germline ends. Here the CDR3 DNA reads TGCGCCAGCACGGACGCTGGCGGACGGAACACTGAAGCTTTCTTT. It translates to CASTDAGGRNTEAFF.

The chain is built from TRBV12-3 or TRBV12-4 and TRBJ2-7, with TRBD1 matching 7 bases. The V segment lost 5 bases and the J segment 0 bases; nucleotides outside the gene matches: 4. The CDR3 is made up of 14 amino acids. This CDR3 is CASSRQGVSYEQYF. The CDR3 DNA is TGTGCCAGCAGTCGACAGGGAGTCTCCTACGAGCAGTACTTC.

The chain carries TRBV6-2 or TRBV6-3 and TRBJ1-5; D possibly corresponds to TRBD1 (5 bases). V was pared by 0 bases and J by 3 bases, with 9 bases between. This CDR3 has 15 residues. The germline CDR1 and CDR2 sequences are MNHEY and SVGEGT. DNA for the CDR3: TGTGCCAGCAGTTACTCTCGGGGGGTCAATCAGCCCCAGCATTTT. Translated, it gives CASSYSRGVNQPQHF.

The genes are TRBV9 and TRBJ2-7; 7 bases align to TRBD1. V trimming: 4 bases; J trimming: 7 bases; junction bases outside the gene matches: 14. The CDR3 spans 15 residues. Germline CDR1 SGDLS, CDR2 YYNGEE. CDR3: CASSPRDRTRGEQYF. The CDR3, as DNA: TGTGCCAGCAGCCCACGGGACAGAACCAGGGGGGAGCAGTACTTC.

A few counts support this clonotype. The J gene is TRBJ2-7, the V gene TRBV7-2; 7 positions match TRBD1. The germline V gene encodes CDR1 SGHTA and CDR2 FQGNSA. This CDR3 region has 14 residues. J was trimmed by 6 bases and V by 6 bases; bases with no gene match: 11. The CDR3 protein is CASRKTGVLREQYF. The CDR3 DNA sequence: TGTGCCAGCAGAAAAACAGGGGTTCTGCGCGAGCAGTACTTC.

DNA of the CDR3: TGTGCCAGCAGCCGATTCCGACTAGCGGGAGAAACGAATGAGCAGTTCTTC. This sequence encodes CASSRFRLAGETNEQFF. The chain carries TRBV7-9 and TRBJ2-1; 12 bases agree with TRBD2. The length of the CDR3 is 17 residues. CDR1 and CDR2 from the germline V gene are SEHNR and FQNEAQ (reference sequence). J gave up 7 bases and V 5 bases, and 12 bases lay outside the gene matches.